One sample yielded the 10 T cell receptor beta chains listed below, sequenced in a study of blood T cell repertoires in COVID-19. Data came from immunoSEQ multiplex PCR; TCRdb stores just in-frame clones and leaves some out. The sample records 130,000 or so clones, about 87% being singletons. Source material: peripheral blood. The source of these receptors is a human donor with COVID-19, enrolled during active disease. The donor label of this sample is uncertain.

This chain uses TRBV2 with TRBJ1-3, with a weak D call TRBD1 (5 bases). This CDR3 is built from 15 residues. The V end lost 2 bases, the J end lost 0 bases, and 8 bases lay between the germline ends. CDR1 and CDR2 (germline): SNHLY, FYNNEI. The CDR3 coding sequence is TGTGCCAGCAGTGAACAGGGAAACTCTGGAAACACCATATATTTT. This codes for CASSEQGNSGNTIYF.

The CDR3 DNA reads as TGTGCCAGCAGTCATCCGACAGGGAGGAACACTGAAGCTTTCTTT. It encodes CASSHPTGRNTEAFF. This sequence joins TRBV6-5 and TRBJ1-1, with 7 bases that match TRBD1. The V segment lost 5 bases and the J segment 1 base; nucleotides outside the gene matches: 7. This CDR3 region has 15 residues. Germline V gene sequence: CDR1 MNHEY, CDR2 SVGAGI.

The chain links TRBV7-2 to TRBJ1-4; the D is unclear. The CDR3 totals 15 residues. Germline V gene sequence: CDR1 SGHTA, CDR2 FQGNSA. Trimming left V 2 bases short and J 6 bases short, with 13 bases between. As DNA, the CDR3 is TGTGCCAGCAGCTTATCGGTGGGCGCTTATGAAAAACTGTTTTTT. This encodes CASSLSVGAYEKLFF.

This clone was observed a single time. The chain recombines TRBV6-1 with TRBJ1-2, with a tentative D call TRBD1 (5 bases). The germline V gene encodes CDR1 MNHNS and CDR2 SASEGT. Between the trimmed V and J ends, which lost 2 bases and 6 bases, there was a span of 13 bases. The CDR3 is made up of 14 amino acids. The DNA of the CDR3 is TGTGCCAGCAGTGAAAGGGCAGGGAAAGATGGCTACACCTTC. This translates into CASSERAGKDGYTF.

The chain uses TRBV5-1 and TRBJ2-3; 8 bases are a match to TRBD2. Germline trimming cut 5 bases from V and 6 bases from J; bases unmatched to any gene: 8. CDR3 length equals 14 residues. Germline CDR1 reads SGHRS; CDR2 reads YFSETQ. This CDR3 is CASSLGGRPDTQYF. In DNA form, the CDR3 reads TGCGCCAGCAGTTTAGGCGGGAGGCCCGATACGCAGTATTTT.

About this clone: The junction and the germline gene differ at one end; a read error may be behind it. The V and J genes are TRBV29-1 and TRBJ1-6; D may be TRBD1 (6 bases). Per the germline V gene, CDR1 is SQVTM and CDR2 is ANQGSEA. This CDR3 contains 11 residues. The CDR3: CSVEDRGTLIF. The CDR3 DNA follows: TGCAGCGTTGAAGATAGGGGGACGTTAATCTTT.

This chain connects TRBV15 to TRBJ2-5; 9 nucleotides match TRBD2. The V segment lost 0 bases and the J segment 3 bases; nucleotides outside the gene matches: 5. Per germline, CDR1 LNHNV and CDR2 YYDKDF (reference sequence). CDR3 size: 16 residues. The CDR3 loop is CATSRDQGLAKETQYF. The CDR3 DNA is TGTGCCACCAGCAGAGATCAAGGACTAGCGAAAGAGACCCAGTACTTC.

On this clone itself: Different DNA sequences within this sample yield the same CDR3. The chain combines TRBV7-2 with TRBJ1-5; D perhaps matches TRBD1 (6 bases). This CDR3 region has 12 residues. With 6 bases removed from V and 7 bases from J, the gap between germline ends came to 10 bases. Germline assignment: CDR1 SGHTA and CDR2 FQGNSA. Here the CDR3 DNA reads TGTGCCAGCAGTTTAAGGGGGCAGCCCCAGCATTTT. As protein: CASSLRGQPQHF.

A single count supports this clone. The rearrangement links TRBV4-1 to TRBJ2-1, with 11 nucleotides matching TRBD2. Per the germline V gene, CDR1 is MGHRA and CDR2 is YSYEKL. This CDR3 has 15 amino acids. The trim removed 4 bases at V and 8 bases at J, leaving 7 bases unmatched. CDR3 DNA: TGCGCCAGCAGCCTGACTAGCGGGATAACCGATGAGCAGTTCTTC. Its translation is CASSLTSGITDEQFF.

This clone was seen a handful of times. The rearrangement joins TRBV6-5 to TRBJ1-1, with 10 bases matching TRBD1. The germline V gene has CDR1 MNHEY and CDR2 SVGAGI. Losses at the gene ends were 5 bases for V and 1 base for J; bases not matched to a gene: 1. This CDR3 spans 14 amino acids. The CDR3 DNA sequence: TGTGCCAGCAGTCGGGACAGGGGGAACACTGAAGCTTTCTTT. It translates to CASSRDRGNTEAFF.